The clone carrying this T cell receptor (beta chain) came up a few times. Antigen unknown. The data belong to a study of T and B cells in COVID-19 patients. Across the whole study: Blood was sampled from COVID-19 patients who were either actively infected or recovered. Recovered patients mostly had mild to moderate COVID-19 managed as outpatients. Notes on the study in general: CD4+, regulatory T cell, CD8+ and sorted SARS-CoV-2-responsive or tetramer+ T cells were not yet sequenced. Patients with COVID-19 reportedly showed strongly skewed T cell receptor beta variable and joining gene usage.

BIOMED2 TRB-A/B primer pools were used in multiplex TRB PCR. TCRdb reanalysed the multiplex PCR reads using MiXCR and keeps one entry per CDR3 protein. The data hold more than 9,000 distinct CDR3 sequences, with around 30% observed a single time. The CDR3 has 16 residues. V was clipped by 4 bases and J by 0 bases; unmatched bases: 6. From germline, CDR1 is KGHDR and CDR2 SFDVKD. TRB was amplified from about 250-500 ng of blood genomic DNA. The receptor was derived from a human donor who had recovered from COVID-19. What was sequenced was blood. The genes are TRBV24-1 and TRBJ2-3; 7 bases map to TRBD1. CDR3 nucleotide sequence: TGTGCCACCAGTGAACACCAGGACAGGAGCACAGATACGCAGTATTTT. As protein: CATSEHQDRSTDTQYF.